These T cell receptor beta chains were read from a single sample in a study of blood T cell repertoires in COVID-19. Clones were read by immunoSEQ multiplex PCR, and TCRdb kept only the in-frame ones, dropping some. The repertoire includes 350,000 to 450,000 clones, just over 90% of them detected once, and 0.8% to 0.9% sits in the top ten. The sample taken for sequencing was PBMCs or T cells enriched from blood (not recorded which). The receptors come from a woman between 40 and 55 years old who had been exposed to COVID-19. CDR3s include the opening cysteine and the closing phenylalanine or tryptophan. The D gene is left open where the match is weak. Only some rows state a clone size, as once, few, many or a class for expanded clones.

D	J	V	size	CDR3	DNA
-	TRBJ2-5	TRBV19	-	CASSSQTDVETQYF	TGTGCCAGTAGTTCACAGACGGATGTGGAGACCCAGTACTTC
-	TRBJ1-2	TRBV18	-	CASSPPEMRTLYGYTF	TGTGCCAGCTCACCACCCGAGATGAGGACACTCTATGGCTACACCTTC
TRBD1	TRBJ1-2	TRBV4-1	once	CASSPRKGQGMGGDYGYTF	TGCGCCAGCAGCCCCAGGAAGGGACAGGGGATGGGAGGGGACTATGGCTACACCTTC
-	TRBJ2-5	TRBV11-2	-	CASSHPGETQYF	TGTGCCAGCAGTCACCCGGGGGAGACCCAGTACTTC
TRBD1	TRBJ2-7	TRBV6-5	-	CASSYFYRGNEQYF	TGTGCCAGCAGTTACTTCTACAGGGGGAACGAGCAGTACTTC
TRBD1	TRBJ1-5	TRBV19	-	CASRFDRASNQPQHF	TGTGCCAGTAGGTTCGACAGGGCAAGCAATCAGCCCCAGCATTTT
TRBD1	TRBJ1-3	TRBV11-2	-	CASRSTGGSGNTIYF	TGTGCCAGCAGATCTACAGGGGGCTCTGGAAACACCATATATTTT
TRBD1	TRBJ2-3	TRBV7-2	-	CASSLSGTGRNTQYF	TGTGCCAGCAGCTTGTCAGGGACAGGCAGAAATACGCAGTATTTT
TRBD1	TRBJ1-2	TRBV10-3	-	CAISDLGQGASGYTF	TGTGCCATCAGTGACCTGGGACAGGGGGCGTCGGGCTACACCTTC
-	TRBJ2-7	TRBV2	-	CASKRDSPYEQYF	TGTGCCAGCAAGCGTGACTCCCCCTACGAGCAGTACTTC
-	TRBJ1-5	TRBV5-3	-	CARSPRRNSNQPQHF	TGTGCCAGAAGCCCAAGGCGGAATAGCAATCAGCCCCAGCATTTT
-	TRBJ1-6	TRBV10-3	-	CAISPDGGFQGRAPLHF	TGTGCCATCAGCCCAGATGGAGGCTTCCAGGGGAGAGCACCCCTCCACTTT
TRBD1	TRBJ2-7	TRBV24-1	-	CATSDSRTGVDEQYF	TGTGCCACCAGTGATTCGAGAACAGGGGTGGACGAGCAGTACTTC
TRBD1	TRBJ2-7	TRBV19	-	CASQAYGDRGLEQYF	TGTGCCAGTCAAGCGTACGGGGACAGGGGACTTGAGCAGTACTTC
TRBD1	TRBJ1-4	TRBV5-8	few	CASSFGQGRDEKLFF	TGTGCCAGCAGCTTCGGACAGGGGCGGGATGAAAAACTGTTTTTT
TRBD1	TRBJ1-1	TRBV14	-	CASSPTIDRGPDTEAFF	TGTGCCAGCAGCCCCACGATCGACAGGGGCCCCGACACTGAAGCTTTCTTT
-	TRBJ2-2	TRBV10-2	-	CASRRRGTGELFF	TGCGCCAGCAGGAGAAGGGGCACCGGGGAGCTGTTTTTT
-	TRBJ1-4	TRBV12-5	-	CASGPGQLATNEKLFF	TGTGCTAGTGGTCCGGGACAACTTGCAACTAATGAAAAACTGTTTTTT
TRBD1	TRBJ2-7	TRBV9	-	CASSEATGQYEQYF	TGTGCCAGCAGCGAGGCGACAGGGCAATACGAGCAGTACTTC
-	TRBJ1-4	TRBV7-8	-	CASSLRVTARTTNEKLFF	TGTGCCAGCAGCTTAAGGGTGACAGCTAGAACAACTAATGAAAAACTGTTTTTT
-	TRBJ2-1	TRBV4-3	-	CASSQDGSSYNEQFF	TGCGCCAGCAGCCAAGACGGGAGTTCCTACAATGAGCAGTTCTTC
-	TRBJ1-5	TRBV5-3	-	CARSLAPLSGPAGQPQHF	TGTGCCAGAAGCTTGGCCCCTTTGTCAGGGCCAGCCGGTCAGCCCCAGCATTTT